Following are 15 T cell receptor beta chains from one sample sequenced in a study of blood T cell repertoires in COVID-19. TCRdb's table, derived via immunoSEQ multiplex PCR, lists solely in-frame clones and lacks some. The sample holds about 91,000 clones, around 75% seen once. The sample consisted of peripheral blood. The source is a man aged 70 or older with acute or convalescent COVID-19.

There are a few counts of this clone. The rearrangement joins TRBV12-3 or TRBV12-4 to TRBJ2-2; no clear D gene. V lost 5 bases, J lost 6 bases, and 7 bases lay in between. CDR3 length: 12 residues. CDR3 loop: CASSHRAGELFF. As DNA, the CDR3 is TGTGCCAGCAGTCACCGGGCCGGGGAGCTGTTTTTT.

The V call is TRBV5-1, the J call TRBJ2-3; D is ambiguous. The CDR3 loop spans 15 amino acids. In germline, CDR1 is SGHRS, CDR2 YFSETQ. Trimming stripped 4 bases from V and 4 bases from J, with 16 bases between. The CDR3 DNA reads TGCGCCAGCAGCACCCAACCGGGTTCCGCAGATACGCAGTATTTT. Its translation: CASSTQPGSADTQYF.

The chain is built from TRBV7-2 and TRBJ2-7, with D possibly being TRBD2 (7 bases). V lost 5 bases and J 9 bases, leaving 23 bases between the germline ends. The CDR3 totals 15 residues. Germline V gene data show CDR1 as SGHTA and CDR2 as FQGNSA. This chain's CDR3 is CASSPSGGDKLMQYF. CDR3 in DNA: TGTGCCAGCAGCCCCTCTGGGGGGGACAAATTAATGCAGTACTTC.

Comment on this clone: The junction and the germline gene differ at one end; a read error may be behind it. The chain couples TRBV7-7 to TRBJ2-2; 12 bases fit TRBD2. The CDR3 is 20 amino acids. Germline V gives CDR1 SSHAT, CDR2 FNYEAQ (reference sequence). The CDR3 DNA is TGTGCTAGCAGCTTAGTGGTACTAGCGGGAGGCCTCTCGAACACCGGGGAGCTGTTTTTT. Protein sequence: CASSLVVLAGGLSNTGELFF.

V gene TRBV3-1 (or the pseudogene TRBV3-2) combines with J gene TRBJ2-3, with 12 bases aligning to TRBD2. CDR1 and CDR2 (germline): LGHDT, YNNKEL (reference sequence). V lost 6 bases and J lost 1; bases outside the gene matches: 5. The CDR3 loop spans 16 amino acids. The CDR3 DNA is TGTGCCAGCAGGGTTTCTAGCGGGAGGGGCACAGATACGCAGTATTTT. Protein sequence: CASRVSSGRGTDTQYF.

The gene calls are TRBV5-4 and TRBJ2-5, with D tentatively TRBD1 (6 bases). This CDR3 contains 15 residues. V was clipped by 4 bases and J by 1 base, with 14 bases between them. CDR1 is SGHNT and CDR2 is YYREEE in the germline V gene (reference sequence). This CDR3 reads CASSAPHRAQETQYF. The DNA for the CDR3 is TGTGCCAGCAGCGCACCGCACAGGGCCCAAGAGACCCAGTACTTC.

This clone was observed a handful of times. The chain combines TRBV5-1 with TRBJ1-6; D gene unclear. Trimming took 0 bases from V and 7 from J, leaving 11 bases between them. The germline V gene has CDR1 SGHRS and CDR2 YFSETQ. The CDR3 consists of 15 residues. The CDR3 DNA sequence: TGCGCCAGCAGCTTGGAACTCGCGGGGAATTCACCCCTCCACTTT. It yields the protein CASSLELAGNSPLHF.

The chain is built from TRBV5-4 and TRBJ2-2; 9 bases align to TRBD1. Germline values: CDR1 SGHNT, CDR2 YYREEE (reference sequence). The CDR3 spans 15 residues. J was trimmed by 5 bases and V by 4 bases; bases with no gene match: 6. CDR3 nucleotides: TGTGCCAGCAGCCGGACAGGGGTAGGAACCGGGGAGCTGTTTTTT. It specifies CASSRTGVGTGELFF.

The chain recombines TRBV29-1 with TRBJ1-2; D perhaps matches TRBD1 (6 bases). This CDR3 is 12 amino acids long. CDR1 is SQVTM, CDR2 ANQGSEA, per germline. Between the trimmed V and J ends, which lost 4 bases and 4 bases, there was a span of 10 bases. CDR3 sequence reads: CSVAGEGYGYTF. The DNA of the CDR3 is TGCAGCGTTGCAGGGGAGGGCTATGGCTACACCTTC.

The chain recombines TRBV12-3 or TRBV12-4 with TRBJ2-3; D not resolved. V dropped 7 bases and J dropped 2 bases, with 10 bases sitting between them. The CDR3 consists of 13 residues. This chain's CDR3 is CASTLSVTDTQYF. CDR3 bases: TGTGCCAGCACCTTATCGGTCACAGATACGCAGTATTTT.

The rearrangement uses TRBV9 and TRBJ1-1, with 10 bases lining up with TRBD1. V gave up 2 bases and J gave up 7 bases; unmatched junction bases: 2. This CDR3 has 13 amino acids. Germline-derived CDR1 and CDR2 are SGDLS and YYNGEE. The CDR3 protein is CASSVGTGDEAFF. DNA for the CDR3: TGTGCCAGCAGCGTCGGGACAGGGGATGAAGCTTTCTTT.

This clone occurred many times. For the CDR3, the DNA is TGCGCCAGCAGCCTAGATCAGGGACAGGGGGCTCTTAGGAGCAATCAGCCCCAGCATTTT. Encoded protein: CASSLDQGQGALRSNQPQHF. The V gene is TRBV5-1, the J gene TRBJ1-5; 12 positions agree with TRBD1. This CDR3 has 20 residues. Germline V gives CDR1 SGHRS, CDR2 YFSETQ. The V gene end was trimmed by 4 bases and the J gene end by 1 base; junction bases not matched to a gene: 15.

The chain is built from TRBV5-6 and TRBJ2-1; 8 nucleotides align to TRBD1. This CDR3 has 15 amino acids. The V gene end was trimmed by 0 bases and the J gene end by 6 bases; junction bases not matched to a gene: 5. CDR1 is SGHDT, CDR2 YYEEEE, per germline. CDR3 amino acids: CASSLVGQGGNEQFF. CDR3 nucleotide sequence: TGTGCCAGCAGCTTGGTCGGACAGGGCGGCAATGAGCAGTTCTTC. The entire variable domain, with the rest obtained from reference TRBV5-6 and TRBJ2-1, is as follows: DAGVTQSPTHLIKTRGQQVTLRCSPKSGHDTVSWYQQALGQGPQFIFQYYEEEERQRGNFPDRFSGHQFPNYSSELNVNALLLGDSALYLCASSLVGQGGNEQFFGPGTRLTVL.

V and J are TRBV5-6 and TRBJ2-7, with a weak D call TRBD1 (6 bases). CDR1 is SGHDT, CDR2 YYEEEE, per germline. The CDR3 is 14 amino acids. The germline V and J ends were trimmed by 3 bases and 5 bases, with 15 bases remaining between them. The CDR3 sequence is CASSWWQGSHEQYF. The CDR3 coding sequence is TGTGCCAGCAGCTGGTGGCAGGGGAGCCACGAGCAGTACTTC.

A note on this clone: Other nucleotide sequences in the sample specify the same CDR3. The V call is TRBV19, the J call TRBJ2-1; 13 bases are shared with TRBD2. From germline, CDR1 is LNHDA and CDR2 SQIVND (reference sequence). The CDR3 contains 15 residues. With 4 bases clipped from V and 6 bases from J, the junction kept 3 bases outside the gene matches. The CDR3: CASSRGTSGVNEQFF. CDR3 nucleotides: TGTGCCAGTAGTAGGGGGACTAGCGGGGTCAATGAGCAGTTCTTC.